The rows below give T cell receptor gamma chains drawn from one sample of a study of gamma-delta T cells after stem cell transplantation. TCRdb made new clone calls on the RT-PCR reads using CATT. Among thousands of gamma-chain clones listed, about 20% were seen once. The source material was gamma-delta T cells. These receptors all come from a human donor. It is not recorded whose cells these are; they may come from a transplant donor. Each CDR3 is given with its conserved first and last residue. The order of the fields is V gene, J gene, CDR3 protein.

TRGV2	TRGJ1/TRGJ2	CATWDGTRTFPYYKKLF
TRGV5	TRGJ1/TRGJ2	CATWDRPLHYKKLF
TRGV9	TRGJ1/TRGJ2	CALWEVYLQKKLF
TRGV3	TRGJ1/TRGJ2	CATWDRRPYKKLF
TRGV8	TRGJ1/TRGJ2	CATRDVDYYKKLF
TRGV5	TRGJ1/TRGJ2	CATWDRPPGFYSEKLF
TRGV2	TRGJ1/TRGJ2	CATWDGLYKKLF
TRGV9	TRGJ1/TRGJ2	CALWEGGYYKKLF
TRGV9	TRGJ1/TRGJ2	CAWWDRYYKKLF
TRGV9	TRGJ1/TRGJ2	CALWEVVYYKKLF
TRGV8	TRGJP1	CATWDIWFKIF
TRGV4	TRGJ1/TRGJ2	CATWDGPGYYKKLF
TRGV5	TRGJ1/TRGJ2	CATWDRQGKLF
TRGV9	TRGJP	CALWEAGLGKKIKVF